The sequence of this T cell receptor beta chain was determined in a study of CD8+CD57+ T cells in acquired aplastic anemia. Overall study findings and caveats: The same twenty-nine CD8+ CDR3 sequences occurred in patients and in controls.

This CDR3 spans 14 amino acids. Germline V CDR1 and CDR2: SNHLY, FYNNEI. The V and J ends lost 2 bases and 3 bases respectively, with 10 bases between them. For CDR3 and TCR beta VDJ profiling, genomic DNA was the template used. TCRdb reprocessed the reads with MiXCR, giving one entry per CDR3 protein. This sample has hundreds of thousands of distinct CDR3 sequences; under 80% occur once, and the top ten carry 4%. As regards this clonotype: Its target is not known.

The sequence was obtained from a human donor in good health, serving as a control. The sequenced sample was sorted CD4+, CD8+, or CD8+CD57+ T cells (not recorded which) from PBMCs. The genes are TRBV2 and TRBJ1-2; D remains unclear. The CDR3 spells CASSEFPADYGYTF. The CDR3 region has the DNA TGTGCCAGCAGTGAATTTCCGGCTGACTATGGCTACACCTTC.